The 25 T cell receptor beta chains below come from one sample, sequenced in a study of PD-1 blockade in classical Hodgkin lymphoma. Some clones are missing from TCRdb's copy, which holds only in-frame ones; the method was immunoSEQ multiplex PCR. The sample has about 97,000 clones; roughly 83% are singletons. Each and every patient relapsed after autologous stem cell transplantation, and patients got differing brentuximab vedotin exposure. The sample was peripheral blood mononuclear cells (PBMCs), taken at baseline. These receptors originate from a human donor with classical Hodgkin lymphoma.

The chain joins TRBV5-1 to TRBJ2-1; tentatively, D is TRBD1 (5 bases). Trimming removed 5 bases at V and 9 bases at J, with 24 bases between. Germline V gene lookup returns CDR1 SGHRS and CDR2 YFSETQ. The CDR3 spans 16 residues. The CDR3 sequence is CASRPDSGGVVGEQFF. CDR3 DNA: TGCGCCAGCAGACCCGACAGTGGTGGGGTGGTGGGTGAGCAGTTCTTC.

A remark on this clone: At one of its ends the junction is not consistent with the germline gene, which may arise from a read error. This sequence joins TRBV9 and TRBJ2-5, with TRBD1 identical over 7 bases. CDR3 length equals 14 residues. Germline loops: CDR1 SGDLS, CDR2 YYNGEE. The CDR3 DNA is TGTGCTAGCAGCGTACAGGGGAGCCAAGAGACCCAGTACTTC. Translated: CASSVQGSQETQYF.

V and J are TRBV5-6 and TRBJ1-5; weak D call: TRBD1 (6 bases). This CDR3 region has 14 residues. Between the trimmed V and J ends, which lost 0 bases and 6 bases, there was a span of 10 bases. CDR1 and CDR2 (germline): SGHDT, YYEEEE. The CDR3 sequence is CASSLGRGLQPQHF. The CDR3 DNA sequence: TGTGCCAGCAGCTTGGGGCGGGGGCTTCAGCCCCAGCATTTT.

This clone was seen more than once but under ten times. The chain joins TRBV5-1 to TRBJ2-3; possible D gene TRBD1, 6 bases. Germline V gene sequence: CDR1 SGHRS, CDR2 YFSETQ. The CDR3 has 14 amino acids. V shed 4 bases and J shed 6 bases, with 15 bases lying between them. CDR3 in DNA: TGCGCCAGCAGCCAGGGGTCATCGTTGGATACGCAGTATTTT. Translated: CASSQGSSLDTQYF. Looking up the rest from reference TRBV5-1 and TRBJ2-3 gives the full variable domain: KAGVTQTPRYLIKTRGQQVTLSCSPISGHRSVSWYQQTPGQGLQFLFEYFSETQRNKGNFPGRFSGRQFSNSRSEMNVSTLELGDSALYLCASSQGSSLDTQYFGPGTRLTVL.

The V call is TRBV21-1, the J call TRBJ2-3; the table's TRBD2 call for D was not verified on the DNA. TRBV21-1 is described as a pseudogene. The CDR3 has 17 residues. The DNA of the CDR3 is TGTGCCAGCAGCAAAGGGGGTATGGGGAGCGGCGTTGATACGCAGTATTTT. Translation gives CASSKGGMGSGVDTQYF.

V is TRBV30 and J is TRBJ2-1; D is undetermined. Trimming removed 0 bases from V and 4 bases from J, with 16 bases in between. Germline CDR1 reads GTSNPN; CDR2 reads SVGIG (reference sequence). The CDR3 runs 16 residues. The CDR3 sequence is CAWSVPRGTRYNEQFF. CDR3 DNA sequence: TGTGCCTGGAGTGTACCGCGCGGCACTCGGTACAATGAGCAGTTCTTC.

This clone has just one count. The chain joins TRBV5-6 to TRBJ2-5; TRBD1 is a possible D gene (6 bases). The V gene lost 5 bases and the J gene lost 3 bases, with 11 bases spanning the gap. The germline CDR1 and CDR2 sequences are SGHDT and YYEEEE. The CDR3 is made up of 13 amino acids. CDR3 DNA sequence: TGTGCCAGCAGGCAGGGGTCGGAAGAGACCCAGTACTTC. Amino acid sequence: CASRQGSEETQYF.

The rearrangement links TRBV29-1 to TRBJ2-1; D is ambiguous. The CDR3 totals 13 residues. CDR1 is SQVTM and CDR2 is ANQGSEA in the germline V gene. Trimming removed 1 base at V and 4 bases at J, with 8 bases between. CDR3 DNA: TGCAGCGTTGAAGCCGACTTGTACAATGAGCAGTTCTTC. This sequence encodes CSVEADLYNEQFF.

The CDR3 DNA follows: TGTGCCACCAGCAGAGATCTCTGGGACAGCTATGGCTACACCTTC. This encodes CATSRDLWDSYGYTF. This chain joins TRBV15 and TRBJ1-2; 7 nucleotides agree with TRBD1. CDR1 LNHNV and CDR2 YYDKDF come from the germline V gene (reference sequence). The CDR3 sequence is 15 residues long. V lost 0 bases, J lost 4 bases, and 5 bases stayed unmatched.

This rearrangement joins TRBV2 to TRBJ2-7; 10 nucleotides line up with TRBD2. The CDR3 spans 14 residues. Germline CDR1 is SNHLY and CDR2 is FYNNEI. The V gene end was trimmed by 7 bases and the J gene end by 3 bases; junction bases not matched to a gene: 6. The CDR3 DNA follows: TGTGCCAGCACCCTCGGGACTAGCGTCTACGAGCAGTACTTC. Protein: CASTLGTSVYEQYF.

The gene calls are TRBV6-1 and TRBJ1-3, with a weak D call TRBD1 (6 bases). Germline CDR1 reads MNHNS; CDR2 reads SASEGT. The CDR3 runs 17 residues. V lost 0 bases and J lost 0, with 12 bases in between. The chain's CDR3 is CASSEASGQSSGNTIYF. As DNA, the CDR3 is TGTGCCAGCAGTGAAGCCAGTGGACAGTCCTCTGGAAACACCATATATTTT.

The rearrangement uses TRBV11-2 and TRBJ2-7; TRBD1 matches at 8 bases. J was trimmed by 0 bases and V by 7 bases; bases with no gene match: 5. The CDR3 totals 14 residues. Per the germline V gene, CDR1 is SGHAT and CDR2 is FQNNGV. In DNA, the CDR3 is TGTGCCAGCACCTGGACAGGGATCTCCTACGAGCAGTACTTC. Protein: CASTWTGISYEQYF.

The genes are TRBV28 and TRBJ2-5; TRBD2 aligns across 8 bases. TRBJ2-7 matches the DNA end more closely, so the J call is doubtful. The germline V gene encodes CDR1 MDHEN and CDR2 SYDVKM. CDR3 length equals 16 residues. The CDR3 region is CASSSRGGQSSYEQYF. Written as DNA, the CDR3 is TGTGCCAGCAGTTCCCGGGGGGGGCAAAGCTCCTACGAGCAGTACTTC.

V usage is TRBV7-7 and J usage is TRBJ2-2; D ambiguous. The CDR3 consists of 14 residues. CDR1 SSHAT and CDR2 FNYEAQ come from the germline V gene (reference sequence). V was trimmed by 1 base and J by 6 bases, leaving 9 bases between them. The DNA for the CDR3 is TGTGCCAGCAGCTTAGAGTACAGCTCCGGGGAGCTGTTTTTT. This gives the protein CASSLEYSSGELFF.

The chain is built from TRBV9 and TRBJ1-4, with D possibly TRBD1 on 5 matching bases. The length of the CDR3 is 14 residues. Germline V gives CDR1 SGDLS, CDR2 YYNGEE. The V end lost 7 bases, the J end lost 7 bases, and 17 bases lay between the germline ends. The CDR3 nucleotides are TGTGCCAGCGCTTCAGGGCGGTTGGGTGAAAAACTGTTTTTT. Residues: CASASGRLGEKLFF.

The chain employs TRBV5-4 and TRBJ2-1; the D gene is possibly TRBD2 (6 bases). The CDR3 sequence is 13 residues long. Germline CDR1 is SGHNT and CDR2 is YYREEE (reference sequence). With 5 bases removed from V and 5 bases from J, the gap between germline ends came to 11 bases. The DNA of the CDR3 is TGTGCCAGCAGGTTACTAGCTGACAATGAGCAGTTCTTC. Encoded protein: CASRLLADNEQFF. Filled out from reference TRBV5-4 and TRBJ2-1, the complete variable domain reads ETGVTQSPTHLIKTRGQQVTLRCSSQSGHNTVSWYQQALGQGPQFIFQYYREEENGRGNFPPRFSGLQFPNYSSELNVNALELDDSALYLCASRLLADNEQFFGPGTRLTVL.

The chain links TRBV7-9 to TRBJ2-1, with D tentatively TRBD2 (6 bases). Deletions cut 4 bases from V and 6 bases from J, with 13 bases between. The length of the CDR3 is 14 residues. CDR1 is SEHNR, CDR2 FQNEAQ, per germline (reference sequence). The CDR3 here is CASSSPPSVNEQFF. In DNA, the CDR3 is TGTGCCAGCAGCTCCCCTCCTAGCGTCAATGAGCAGTTCTTC. The whole variable domain, filled in from reference TRBV7-9 and TRBJ2-1, reads DTGVSQNPRHKITKRGQNVTFRCDPISEHNRLYWYRQTLGQGPEFLTYFQNEAQLEKSRLLSDRFSAERPKGSFSTLEIQRTEQGDSAMYLCASSSPPSVNEQFFGPGTRLTVL.

This clone occurred a few times. Other DNA sequences in this sample translate to the same CDR3. This chain uses TRBV19 with TRBJ2-5; D perhaps matches TRBD2 (5 bases). Germline V gene lookup returns CDR1 LNHDA and CDR2 SQIVND (reference sequence). The CDR3 covers 14 residues. Trimming took 2 bases from V and 2 from J, leaving 9 bases between them. CDR3 nucleotides: TGTGCCAGTAGTATACGTGGACTTCAAGAGACCCAGTACTTC. Its protein product is CASSIRGLQETQYF.

The rearrangement joins TRBV30 to TRBJ2-5, with a weak D call TRBD1 (6 bases). The CDR3 sequence is 12 residues long. The V gene lost 2 bases and the J gene lost 5 bases, with 9 bases spanning the gap. The germline V gene encodes CDR1 GTSNPN and CDR2 SVGIG (reference sequence). CDR3 nucleotide sequence: TGTGCCTGGAGTCAGGGGCGGGAGACCCAGTACTTC. Amino acid sequence: CAWSQGRETQYF.

V usage is TRBV9 and J usage is TRBJ2-1; D is unresolved. The germline V gene has CDR1 SGDLS and CDR2 YYNGEE. V was trimmed by 0 bases and J by 2 bases, leaving 9 bases between them. This CDR3 spans 15 amino acids. The CDR3 loop reads CASSVVSSAYNEQFF. The CDR3 nucleotides read TGTGCCAGCAGCGTAGTCTCAAGCGCCTACAATGAGCAGTTCTTC.

This rearrangement joins TRBV5-1 to TRBJ2-7; D unclear. V dropped 0 bases and J dropped 1 base, with 11 bases sitting between them. The CDR3 is 15 residues long. Germline V gene lookup returns CDR1 SGHRS and CDR2 YFSETQ. CDR3 DNA: TGCGCCAGCAGCTTGGTAGTGGGCAGGTCCTACGAGCAGTACTTC. The encoded protein is CASSLVVGRSYEQYF.

This clone was detected only a few times. The chain links TRBV5-6 to TRBJ1-5; a weak D match, TRBD1 (5 bases). The CDR3 contains 14 residues. V gave up 2 bases and J gave up 3 bases, with 9 bases separating them. Germline lookup yields CDR1 SGHDT and CDR2 YYEEEE. The CDR3 spells CASSFGAVNQPQHF. CDR3 bases: TGTGCCAGCAGCTTTGGGGCAGTCAATCAGCCCCAGCATTTT.

V usage is TRBV5-1 and J usage is TRBJ2-3; a weak D match, TRBD2 (5 bases). CDR1 and CDR2 (germline): SGHRS, YFSETQ. Trimming shortened V by 5 bases and J by 9 bases, and 16 bases separated the two germline ends. CDR3 length: 13 amino acids. CDR3 in amino acids: CASSDSEGGTQYF. The CDR3 DNA follows: TGCGCCAGCAGTGATTCAGAGGGCGGGACGCAGTATTTT.

This chain links TRBV7-3 with TRBJ2-1; 7 bases line up with TRBD2. J gave up 6 bases and V 5 bases, and 7 bases lay outside the gene matches. Germline V CDR1 and CDR2: SGHTA, FQGTGA. The CDR3 has 14 residues. The CDR3: CASSGTLATNEQFF. CDR3 bases: TGTGCCAGCAGCGGAACACTAGCGACCAATGAGCAGTTCTTC.

The gene calls are TRBV7-2 and TRBJ1-1; 9 bases align to TRBD1. The germline gives CDR1 SGHTA, CDR2 FQGNSA. J gave up 5 bases and V 5 bases, and 6 bases lay outside the gene matches. This CDR3 is built from 14 residues. In DNA, the CDR3 is TGTGCCAGCAGCCCGGGACAGGGAGGAACTGAAGCTTTCTTT. This sequence encodes CASSPGQGGTEAFF.